Below are 21 T cell receptor beta chains sequenced from a single sample in a study of blood T cells in healthy people across ages. A sample-barcoded 5' primer and a J-beta primer mix were used in a second PCR of about 6 to 12 cycles. TCRdb fed the 5' RACE reads into MiXCR, producing one record per CDR3 protein. The table lists 750,000 to 950,000 distinct CDR3 sequences, about 53% of them singletons. The sequenced material came from blood. Source of these receptors: an elderly man in good health.

The chain has TRBV7-2 and TRBJ2-7, with D uncertain. Trimming took 5 bases from V and 0 from J, leaving 14 bases between them. CDR3 length: 15 amino acids. Germline V gene sequence: CDR1 SGHTA, CDR2 FQGNSA. The CDR3 DNA is TGTGCCAGCAGCATCGAAGGCGCTTCCTCCTACGAGCAGTACTTC. Its protein product is CASSIEGASSYEQYF.

This clonotype was found a few times. The chain joins TRBV2 to TRBJ1-5, with a weak D call TRBD1 (6 bases). The V end was cut by 8 bases, the J end by 4 bases, with 18 bases between. The germline gives CDR1 SNHLY, CDR2 FYNNEI. The CDR3 is 15 residues long. This CDR3 reads CASSRQETLNQPQHF. CDR3 nucleotide sequence: TGTGCCAGCTCGAGACAGGAGACGTTGAATCAGCCCCAGCATTTT. The full variable domain, completed using reference TRBV2 and TRBJ1-5, is EPEVTQTPSHQVTQMGQEVILRCVPISNHLYFYWYRQILGQKVEFLVSFYNNEISEKSEIFDDQFSVERPDGSNFTLKIRSTKLEDSAMYFCASSRQETLNQPQHFGDGTRLSIL.

This clonotype was seen a handful of times. The V call is TRBV9, the J call TRBJ1-2; no clear D gene. CDR1 and CDR2 (germline): SGDLS, YYNGEE. This CDR3 has 13 amino acids. V shed 3 bases and J shed 3 bases, with 9 bases lying between them. CDR3 in DNA: TGTGCCAGCAGCGGAGGACCCTACTATGGCTACACCTTC. Translation gives CASSGGPYYGYTF.

The chain uses TRBV20-1 and TRBJ2-5, with 8 bases aligning to TRBD2. In germline, CDR1 is DFQATT, CDR2 SNEGSKA (reference sequence). The CDR3 totals 15 residues. V lost 3 bases, J lost 5 bases, and 11 bases stayed unmatched. The CDR3 here is CSARRPAGAGETQYF. In nucleotides, the CDR3 is TGCAGTGCTAGGAGACCAGCGGGAGCTGGGGAGACCCAGTACTTC.

V usage is TRBV15 and J usage is TRBJ2-1; 7 positions agree with TRBD2. The trim removed 7 bases at V and 3 bases at J, leaving 9 bases unmatched. This CDR3 comprises 15 residues. The germline CDR1 and CDR2 sequences are LNHNV and YYDKDF (reference sequence). Here the CDR3 DNA reads TGTGCCACCACCCCGGTCCGGGAGGACTACAATGAGCAGTTCTTC. Translated: CATTPVREDYNEQFF.

The genes are TRBV7-9 and TRBJ2-7; 8 bases line up with TRBD2. Germline loops: CDR1 SEHNR, CDR2 FQNEAQ (reference sequence). This CDR3 region has 16 residues. Unmatched junction bases numbered 10, after V lost 3 bases and J lost 3 bases. CDR3 sequence (DNA): TGTGCCAGCAGCTTGGGGAGCGGGAGTATGGGCTACGAGCAGTACTTC. Its translation: CASSLGSGSMGYEQYF. The variable domain in full, with the rest retrieved from reference TRBV7-9 and TRBJ2-7, is DTGVSQNPRHKITKRGQNVTFRCDPISEHNRLYWYRQTLGQGPEFLTYFQNEAQLEKSRLLSDRFSAERPKGSFSTLEIQRTEQGDSAMYLCASSLGSGSMGYEQYFGPGTRLTVT.

This sequence joins TRBV6-5 and TRBJ2-5, with D perhaps being TRBD1 or TRBD2 (7 bases each). Looked up from germline, CDR1 is MNHEY and CDR2 is SVGAGI. The CDR3 sequence is 15 residues long. The germline V and J ends were trimmed by 5 bases and 11 bases, with 24 bases remaining between them. The chain's CDR3 is CASSRGQTFRREQYF. The CDR3 DNA follows: TGTGCCAGCAGTCGGGGACAGACCTTCCGGCGGGAGCAGTACTTC.

J is TRBJ2-7 and V is TRBV28; D might be TRBD1 (5 bases). The V gene's germline CDR1 is MDHEN and CDR2 SYDVKM. V lost 7 bases, J lost 3 bases, and 10 bases lay in between. This CDR3 comprises 12 residues. CDR3: CASKGQFYEQYF. The DNA of the CDR3 is TGTGCCAGCAAGGGGCAGTTCTACGAGCAGTACTTC.

The rearrangement joins TRBV29-1 to TRBJ2-7; 12 bases match TRBD2. The V gene end was trimmed by 6 bases and the J gene end by 7 bases; junction bases not matched to a gene: 10. CDR1 and CDR2 (germline): SQVTM, ANQGSEA. There are 14 residues in the CDR3. For the CDR3, the DNA is TGCAGCGTACAGACTAGCGGGAGCCTAGGTGAGCAGTACTTC. This gives the protein CSVQTSGSLGEQYF.

This clonotype occurred a few times. The chain links TRBV29-1 to TRBJ2-7; 7 nucleotides agree with TRBD2. Germline V gene sequence: CDR1 SQVTM, CDR2 ANQGSEA. Germline trimming cut 6 bases from V and 2 bases from J; bases unmatched to any gene: 10. The length of the CDR3 is 14 residues. CDR3 nucleotide sequence: TGCAGCGTCCGGGTGCTAGCGGAACCCTACGAGCAGTACTTC. Its protein is CSVRVLAEPYEQYF.

This rearrangement joins TRBV7-9 to TRBJ2-1, with a weak D call TRBD2 (7 bases). CDR1 is SEHNR, CDR2 FQNEAQ, per germline (reference sequence). CDR3 size: 14 residues. V was shortened by 6 bases and J by 4 bases, with 13 bases between the two germline ends. CDR3 nucleotides: TGTGCCAGCAGTAAACAGGGACTATACAATGAGCAGTTCTTC. It translates to CASSKQGLYNEQFF. Variable domain in full (rest from reference TRBV7-9 and TRBJ2-1): DTGVSQNPRHKITKRGQNVTFRCDPISEHNRLYWYRQTLGQGPEFLTYFQNEAQLEKSRLLSDRFSAERPKGSFSTLEIQRTEQGDSAMYLCASSKQGLYNEQFFGPGTRLTVL.

The rearrangement joins TRBV7-6 to TRBJ2-5; 10 positions match TRBD2. Germline CDR1 reads SGHVS; CDR2 reads FNYEAQ. The CDR3 covers 16 residues. J was trimmed by 1 base and V by 0 bases; bases with no gene match: 2. The CDR3 here is CASSLAAGGPQETQYF. CDR3 sequence (DNA): TGTGCCAGCAGCTTAGCAGCGGGAGGGCCCCAAGAGACCCAGTACTTC.

The gene calls are TRBV10-2 and TRBJ2-7; 7 nucleotides line up with TRBD2. With V trimmed by 7 bases and J by 1 base, 10 bases remained unmatched. This CDR3 has 15 residues. The germline CDR1 and CDR2 sequences are WSHSY and SAAADI. DNA for the CDR3: TGCGCCAGCACCGGGGGGACTAACGGATCCTACGAGCAGTACTTC. Protein: CASTGGTNGSYEQYF.

The rearrangement uses TRBV27 and TRBJ1-2; 11 bases line up with TRBD1. The CDR3 runs to 13 residues. V lost 6 bases and J lost 8; bases outside the gene matches: 5. CDR1 is MNHEY, CDR2 SMNVEV, per germline (reference sequence). CDR3: CASSKGQGEGYTF. The CDR3 nucleotides read TGTGCCAGCAGCAAGGGACAGGGGGAAGGCTACACCTTC.

The chain couples TRBV3-1 to TRBJ2-5; TRBD1 matches at 9 bases. Trimming removed 7 bases from V and 4 bases from J; junction bases left unmatched: 4. The germline V gene has CDR1 LGHDT and CDR2 YNNKEL (reference sequence). There are 13 residues in the CDR3. The CDR3 DNA reads as TGTGCCAGCAAGGAGACAGGGGGAGAGACCCAGTACTTC. Its protein is CASKETGGETQYF.

The chain combines TRBV7-2 with TRBJ2-1, with a tentative D call TRBD2 (6 bases). The CDR3 runs to 17 residues. V lost 6 bases and J lost 1, with 19 bases in between. Germline V gene sequence: CDR1 SGHTA, CDR2 FQGNSA. For the CDR3, the DNA is TGTGCCAGCAGTTTTGGGGCCCGGGGGTTATCCTACAATGAGCAGTTCTTC. Protein product: CASSFGARGLSYNEQFF.

The count of this clonotype is one. This chain uses TRBV28 with TRBJ2-2, with D maybe TRBD2 (5 bases). Germline V gene data show CDR1 as MDHEN and CDR2 as SYDVKM. V was pared by 7 bases and J by 4 bases, with 19 bases between. The CDR3 runs 16 residues. CDR3 loop: CASTPAGSLTTGELFF. CDR3 nucleotides: TGTGCCAGCACCCCGGCGGGCAGCCTCACCACCGGGGAGCTGTTTTTT.

This chain joins TRBV7-8 and TRBJ2-3, with 10 bases lining up with TRBD2. With 5 bases clipped from V and 14 bases from J, the junction kept 16 bases outside the gene matches. Looked up from germline, CDR1 is SGHVS and CDR2 is FQNEAQ. This CDR3 region has 15 residues. The CDR3 reads CASSDLAGAHRYAYF. The CDR3 coding sequence is TGTGCCAGCAGCGACCTAGCGGGGGCCCACAGATACGCGTATTTT.

V gene TRBV12-5 combines with J gene TRBJ2-1; 15 bases are shared with TRBD2. CDR3 length: 21 amino acids. Germline CDR1 LGHNT, CDR2 FRNRAP. Trimming cost V 1 base and J 0 bases; bases outside gene matches: 10. The CDR3 sequence: CASGLDSRGLAGGSSYNEQFF. DNA for the CDR3: TGTGCTAGTGGTTTGGACTCAAGGGGACTAGCGGGAGGTTCCTCCTACAATGAGCAGTTCTTC.

Only one count was recorded for this clonotype. V gene TRBV20-1 combines with J gene TRBJ2-5; TRBD2 might be the D (5 bases). The CDR3 is 15 amino acids. Germline V gene lookup returns CDR1 DFQATT and CDR2 SNEGSKA (reference sequence). Trimming removed 3 bases from V and 5 bases from J, with 19 bases in between. CDR3 nucleotides: TGCAGTGCTAGTACTTTAGCGTCTCTAGGGGAGACCCAGTACTTC. Translating it yields CSASTLASLGETQYF.

The chain is built from TRBV20-1 and TRBJ2-1; 7 positions agree with TRBD2. V was pared by 1 base and J by 8 bases, with 8 bases of the junction left unmatched. The length of the CDR3 is 14 residues. Looked up from germline, CDR1 is DFQATT and CDR2 is SNEGSKA (reference sequence). The chain's CDR3 is CSARVPSGRDEQFF. CDR3 sequence (DNA): TGCAGTGCTAGAGTCCCTAGCGGACGGGATGAGCAGTTCTTC.